The 25 T cell receptor beta chains presented below share a single source sample, sequenced in a study of blood T cell repertoires in COVID-19. Data came from immunoSEQ multiplex PCR; TCRdb stores just in-frame clones and leaves some out. The data contain 85,000 to 120,000 clones, roughly 86% of them seen just once; the ten biggest clones take up about 10%. The material sequenced was peripheral blood. These receptors all stem from a man aged 35-49 years with active or convalescent COVID-19.

This chain uses TRBV10-1 with TRBJ2-3, with D hard to call. V lost 8 bases and J lost 0, with 12 bases in between. This CDR3 is built from 14 residues. CDR1 is WNHNN and CDR2 is SYGVQD in the germline V gene (reference sequence). The CDR3 is CASSGSSSTDTQYF. CDR3 nucleotides: TGCGCCAGCTCCGGTAGCTCTAGCACAGATACGCAGTATTTT.

The CDR3 spells CASSRNRDRAVRETQYF. DNA of the CDR3: TGTGCCAGCAGCCGGAACCGGGACAGGGCTGTACGGGAGACCCAGTACTTC. The V and J genes are TRBV7-9 and TRBJ2-5, with TRBD1 matching 9 bases. The CDR3 spans 17 residues. The germline gives CDR1 SEHNR, CDR2 FQNEAQ (reference sequence). Trimming at V came to 5 bases and at J to 5 bases, leaving 15 bases not matched to a gene. Based on the CDR3 plus reference TRBV7-9 and TRBJ2-5, the full variable domain is DTGVSQNPRHKITKRGQNVTFRCDPISEHNRLYWYRQTLGQGPEFLTYFQNEAQLEKSRLLSDRFSAERPKGSFSTLEIQRTEQGDSAMYLCASSRNRDRAVRETQYFGPGTRLLVL.

V usage is TRBV2 and J usage is TRBJ1-5; 7 bases match TRBD1. Germline V lookup: CDR1 SNHLY, CDR2 FYNNEI. CDR3 length: 15 amino acids. V lost 5 bases and J lost 3; bases outside the gene matches: 7. The CDR3: CASSYRDRTNQPQHF. In DNA form, the CDR3 reads TGTGCCAGCAGTTACCGGGACAGAACCAATCAGCCCCAGCATTTT.

The rearrangement joins TRBV2 to TRBJ2-3, with TRBD2 matching 10 bases. Germline loops: CDR1 SNHLY, CDR2 FYNNEI. V lost 2 bases and J lost 2; bases outside the gene matches: 10. This CDR3 comprises 18 residues. CDR3 bases: TGTGCCAGCAGTGAAAGGGGAGCGGGGGGGATTCCCACAGATACGCAGTATTTT. It specifies CASSERGAGGIPTDTQYF.

The V gene is TRBV21-1, the J gene TRBJ1-1. TRBV21-1 is termed a pseudogene. The CDR3 spans 15 residues. CDR3 protein: CASKGGLQGNTEAFF. The CDR3, as DNA: TGTGCCAGCAAGGGGGGACTACAGGGGAACACTGAAGCTTTCTTT.

The gene calls are TRBV30 and TRBJ1-2; D possibly corresponds to TRBD1 (6 bases). Trimming left V 1 base short and J 8 bases short, with 17 bases between. This CDR3 spans 14 amino acids. Germline CDR1 is GTSNPN and CDR2 is SVGIG (reference sequence). CDR3 sequence: CAWSAGGGQSGYTF. The CDR3 DNA is TGTGCCTGGAGTGCCGGGGGGGGGCAGTCAGGCTACACCTTC.

V is TRBV12-3 or TRBV12-4 and J is TRBJ1-2; 8 nucleotides agree with TRBD1. V lost 6 bases, J lost 3 bases, and 3 bases stayed unmatched. This CDR3 spans 13 amino acids. For the CDR3, the DNA is TGTGCCAGCAGCCGACAGGGGTACTATGGCTACACCTTC. Its translation: CASSRQGYYGYTF.

The V and J genes are TRBV6-1 and TRBJ1-2, with TRBD1 as a possible D gene (5 bases). The germline V gene has CDR1 MNHNS and CDR2 SASEGT. The CDR3 covers 14 residues. V was shortened by 1 base and J by 4 bases, with 10 bases between the two germline ends. The CDR3 loop is CASSEEPGGYGYTF. The CDR3 coding sequence is TGTGCCAGCAGTGAAGAACCGGGGGGCTATGGCTACACCTTC.

The J gene is TRBJ2-3, the V gene TRBV10-2; maybe TRBD1 (6 bases). Between the trimmed V and J ends, which lost 10 bases and 4 bases, there was a span of 18 bases. This CDR3 is 14 amino acids long. The germline gives CDR1 WSHSY, CDR2 SAAADI. Here the CDR3 reads CATSPRSGADTQYF. The DNA of the CDR3 is TGCGCCACCAGCCCCAGGTCAGGGGCAGATACGCAGTATTTT.

V usage is TRBV10-3 and J usage is TRBJ2-2; 8 nucleotides align to TRBD2. Germline lookup yields CDR1 ENHRY and CDR2 SYGVKD. V lost 3 bases to trimming and J lost 5 bases; unmatched junction nucleotides: 5. The CDR3 consists of 15 residues. The CDR3 DNA sequence: TGTGCCATCAGTGATTTCCAGCGGGGGACCGGGGAGCTGTTTTTT. As protein: CAISDFQRGTGELFF.

This chain uses TRBV3-1 (or the pseudogene TRBV3-2) with TRBJ2-3; D may be TRBD2 (5 bases). Per the germline V gene, CDR1 is LGHDT and CDR2 is YNNKEL (reference sequence). Trimming pared 4 bases from V and 7 bases from J, leaving 9 bases between. CDR3 length: 12 amino acids. The CDR3 DNA follows: TGTGCCAGCAGCCCACCCGGGAATACGCAGTATTTT. Residues: CASSPPGNTQYF.

This clone occurred a few times. The chain has TRBV7-9 and TRBJ1-2; 8 bases map to TRBD1. Trimming removed 5 bases from V and 2 bases from J; junction bases left unmatched: 1. Looked up from germline, CDR1 is SEHNR and CDR2 is FQNEAQ (reference sequence). The CDR3 loop spans 13 amino acids. CDR3 protein: CASSRQGNYGYTF. For the CDR3, the DNA is TGTGCCAGCAGCCGACAGGGGAACTATGGCTACACCTTC. The entire variable domain, with the rest obtained from reference TRBV7-9 and TRBJ1-2, is as follows: DTGVSQNPRHKITKRGQNVTFRCDPISEHNRLYWYRQTLGQGPEFLTYFQNEAQLEKSRLLSDRFSAERPKGSFSTLEIQRTEQGDSAMYLCASSRQGNYGYTFGSGTRLTVV.

This sequence joins TRBV30 and TRBJ1-1; D not certain. Per germline, CDR1 GTSNPN and CDR2 SVGIG (reference sequence). CDR3 size: 14 residues. V shed 2 bases and J shed 3 bases, with 13 bases lying between them. The CDR3 DNA reads as TGTGCCTGGAGTACCGCACCGGGAGACACTGAAGCTTTCTTT. Its protein is CAWSTAPGDTEAFF. Full variable domain (remainder filled in from reference TRBV30 and TRBJ1-1): SQTIHQWPATLVQPVGSPLSLECTVEGTSNPNLYWYRQAAGRGLQLLFYSVGIGQISSEVPQNLSASRPQDRQFILSSKKLLLSDSGFYLCAWSTAPGDTEAFFGQGTRLTVV.

This clone was seen a handful of times. V usage is TRBV28 and J usage is TRBJ1-1, with TRBD1 as a possible D gene (5 bases). Trimming removed 5 bases from V and 4 bases from J, with 14 bases in between. The CDR3 length is 14 residues. Germline loops: CDR1 MDHEN, CDR2 SYDVKM. The CDR3 reads CASSTGGRGTEAFF. CDR3 coding DNA: TGTGCCAGCAGTACCGGCGGGAGGGGCACTGAAGCTTTCTTT.

The chain is built from TRBV3-1 (or the pseudogene TRBV3-2) and TRBJ2-7, with TRBD1 matching over 9 bases. This CDR3 is built from 16 residues. Trimming took 3 bases from V and 0 from J; bases not matched to a gene: 6. The germline V gene encodes CDR1 LGHDT and CDR2 YNNKEL (reference sequence). The CDR3 loop is CASSHPGTGNSYEQYF. The CDR3, as DNA: TGTGCCAGCAGCCATCCCGGGACAGGGAACTCCTACGAGCAGTACTTC.

The CDR3 spells CAISSGGSQETQYF. Here the CDR3 DNA reads TGTGCCATCAGTAGCGGGGGGAGCCAAGAGACCCAGTACTTC. V gene TRBV10-3 combines with J gene TRBJ2-5; the match to TRBD2 covers 9 bases. The CDR3 spans 14 residues. After removal of 5 bases from V and 1 base from J, the junction contained 2 bases not matched to a gene. Germline V gene lookup returns CDR1 ENHRY and CDR2 SYGVKD.

The chain uses TRBV6-2 or TRBV6-3 and TRBJ2-2, with D possibly matching TRBD1 (6 bases). This CDR3 is built from 15 residues. Per germline, CDR1 MNHEY and CDR2 SVGEGT. V lost 2 bases to trimming and J lost 5 bases, with 12 bases between them. CDR3 sequence reads: CASSYEGVGTGELFF. The CDR3 DNA reads TGTGCCAGCAGTTACGAGGGGGTGGGAACCGGGGAGCTGTTTTTT.

The CDR3 bases are TGTGCCAGCAGCGGAGCGGGATTAGCCAAAAACATTCAGTACTTC. It specifies CASSGAGLAKNIQYF. The rearrangement uses TRBV7-9 and TRBJ2-4; 7 bases are shared with TRBD2. The V segment lost 5 bases and the J segment 0 bases; nucleotides outside the gene matches: 4. CDR3 length equals 15 residues. The germline V gene encodes CDR1 SEHNR and CDR2 FQNEAQ (reference sequence).

This sequence joins TRBV19 and TRBJ1-6; the match to TRBD1 covers 9 bases. V was clipped by 3 bases and J by 7 bases; unmatched bases: 1. The V gene's germline CDR1 is LNHDA and CDR2 SQIVND (reference sequence). This CDR3 spans 14 amino acids. The CDR3 nucleotides are TGTGCCAGTAGTATGGGACAGGGAAATTCACCCCTCCACTTT. It codes for CASSMGQGNSPLHF.

The chain has TRBV7-2 and TRBJ2-5; D is ambiguous. Trimming took 1 base from V and 7 from J, leaving 10 bases between them. The CDR3 is made up of 13 amino acids. Germline loops: CDR1 SGHTA, CDR2 FQGNSA. The CDR3 here is CASSLEQPGTQYF. The DNA for the CDR3 is TGTGCCAGCAGCTTAGAACAGCCCGGGACCCAGTACTTC. Using reference TRBV7-2 and TRBJ2-5 for the parts outside the CDR3, the full variable domain is GAGVSQSPSNKVTEKGKDVELRCDPISGHTALYWYRQSLGQGLEFLIYFQGNSAPDKSGLPSDRFSAERTGGSVSTLTIQRTQQEDSAVYLCASSLEQPGTQYFGPGTRLLVL.

V and J are TRBV11-2 and TRBJ2-1; D uncertain. The CDR3 is 15 residues long. Germline CDR1 reads SGHAT; CDR2 reads FQNNGV. V was cut by 2 bases and J by 7 bases, with 15 bases left in between. The CDR3, as DNA: TGTGCCAGCAGCTTAAGTTGGGTTGGCGGTAATGAGCAGTTCTTC. Amino acid sequence: CASSLSWVGGNEQFF.

This clone was observed a single time. The J gene is TRBJ2-1, the V gene TRBV6-5; D may be TRBD2 (6 bases). CDR1 is MNHEY and CDR2 is SVGAGI in the germline V gene. CDR3 length: 15 amino acids. Trimming pared 8 bases from V and 0 bases from J, leaving 14 bases between. The CDR3 nucleotides are TGTGCCAGCTTCCTAGCGTCAAGCTCCTACAATGAGCAGTTCTTC. Translated: CASFLASSSYNEQFF.

This chain connects TRBV6-5 to TRBJ2-7; 9 bases are shared with TRBD2. Germline V gives CDR1 MNHEY, CDR2 SVGAGI. The junction had 6 bases not matched to a gene; V was cut back by 5 bases and J by 4 bases. This CDR3 comprises 14 residues. The CDR3 is CASSPILAGYEQYF. CDR3 DNA sequence: TGTGCCAGCAGTCCTATACTAGCGGGTTACGAGCAGTACTTC.

A single count supports this clone. The V gene is TRBV6-5, the J gene TRBJ1-2; a possible D gene is TRBD1 (6 bases). The CDR3 length is 14 residues. CDR1 and CDR2 from the germline V gene are MNHEY and SVGAGI. Between the trimmed V and J ends, which lost 2 bases and 2 bases, there was a span of 9 bases. The CDR3 bases are TGTGCCAGCAGTTACCGGGACAAGAACTATGGCTACACCTTC. This codes for CASSYRDKNYGYTF.

The V call is TRBV2, the J call TRBJ2-1; 10 nucleotides line up with TRBD2. The CDR3 loop spans 15 amino acids. V shed 5 bases, J shed 3 bases, and the junction held 4 bases outside the gene matches. Germline V gives CDR1 SNHLY, CDR2 FYNNEI. The CDR3 loop is CASSLRTSGYNEQFF. CDR3 nucleotides: TGTGCCAGCAGTCTACGGACTAGCGGCTACAATGAGCAGTTCTTC.